The clone carrying this TCR beta chain was seen many times. This specimen belongs to a study of Graves' ophthalmopathy and Graves' hyperthyroidism. Study details: Researchers classed hyperthyroidism as stable given no ophthalmopathy within 18 months of follow-up.

Amplified TCR beta CDR3 regions were obtained using RNA transcripts as template. Amplification began with first-round RT-PCR using HTBI primers, then second-round multiplex PCR was performed. TCRdb ran MiXCR on the multiplex PCR reads and lists one entry per CDR3 protein. The top ten hold 3.5% to 5% of the sample, which has about 550,000 distinct CDR3 sequences, roughly 40% seen once. Material for sequencing was peripheral blood or thyroid tissue (not recorded which). The receptor's source is an adult man with Graves' hyperthyroidism.

The CDR3 coding sequence is TGTGCCAGCAGCCCTGGGACAGGTGGTTTGAGCACTGAAGCTTTCTTT. Residues: CASSPGTGGLSTEAFF. The genes are TRBV5-8 and TRBJ1-1; 8 bases agree with TRBD1. The germline CDR1 and CDR2 sequences are SGHTS and YDEGEE. V lost 4 bases, J lost 4 bases, and 12 bases stayed unmatched. The CDR3 has 16 amino acids.